This T cell receptor (beta chain) was profiled in a study of graft-versus-host responses after intestinal transplantation. Findings and limits, study-wide: Peak circulating GvH clone levels were associated with early post-transplant HvG declines.

Of note for this clone: Its target is unknown.

Only in-frame clones appear in the TCRdb table, and some are missing; sequencing was by immunoSEQ multiplex PCR. The sample records 25,000 or so clones, roughly 80% being singletons. V was clipped by 4 bases and J by 0 bases; unmatched bases: 10. This CDR3 is built from 18 residues. Germline CDR1 and CDR2: SGHAT and FQNNGV. J is TRBJ2-1 and V is TRBV11-2, with TRBD2 matching 9 bases. This TCR was sampled from a human donor who received an intestinal transplant. Sequenced here: unstimulated CD4+ T cells sorted from spleen or lymph node cells, sampled before intestinal transplant. The CDR3: CASSSLRGRARSYNEQFF. The CDR3 coding sequence is TGTGCCAGCAGCTCACTTCGCGGGAGGGCCCGCTCCTACAATGAGCAGTTCTTC.